Here is one T cell receptor (beta chain) with its context. What it recognizes is unknown. The PCR was carried out with 60 Vbeta primers and 13 Jbeta primers. Here immunoSEQ multiplex PCR was the method, and the copy in TCRdb shows in-frame clones only, minus some. The table records 100,000 to 150,000 clones, around 81% of them present only once. These data come from a study of cytomegalovirus exposure and HLA in healthy donors. Study in general: Within the Caucasian-associated ancestry cluster were 65% to 85% of the 350 to 400 genotyped donors. Points from the study as a whole: In an earlier analysis, in roughly 600 donors, most V segments appeared productive either ~90% or ~30% of the time. With DRB1 most and HLA-C fewest, TCR association rates differed between HLA loci in a later analysis.

J lost 1 base, V lost 4 bases, and 3 bases had no gene match. From germline, CDR1 is SGDLS and CDR2 YYNGEE. The CDR3 has 15 residues. This rearrangement joins TRBV9 to TRBJ2-7, with 12 bases that match TRBD2. Specimen: PBMCs. The receptor was isolated from a female donor in good health and CMV-seronegative. Written as DNA, the CDR3 is TGTGCCAGCAGCCCAGGACTAGCGGGATCCTACGAGCAGTACTTC. This translates into CASSPGLAGSYEQYF.